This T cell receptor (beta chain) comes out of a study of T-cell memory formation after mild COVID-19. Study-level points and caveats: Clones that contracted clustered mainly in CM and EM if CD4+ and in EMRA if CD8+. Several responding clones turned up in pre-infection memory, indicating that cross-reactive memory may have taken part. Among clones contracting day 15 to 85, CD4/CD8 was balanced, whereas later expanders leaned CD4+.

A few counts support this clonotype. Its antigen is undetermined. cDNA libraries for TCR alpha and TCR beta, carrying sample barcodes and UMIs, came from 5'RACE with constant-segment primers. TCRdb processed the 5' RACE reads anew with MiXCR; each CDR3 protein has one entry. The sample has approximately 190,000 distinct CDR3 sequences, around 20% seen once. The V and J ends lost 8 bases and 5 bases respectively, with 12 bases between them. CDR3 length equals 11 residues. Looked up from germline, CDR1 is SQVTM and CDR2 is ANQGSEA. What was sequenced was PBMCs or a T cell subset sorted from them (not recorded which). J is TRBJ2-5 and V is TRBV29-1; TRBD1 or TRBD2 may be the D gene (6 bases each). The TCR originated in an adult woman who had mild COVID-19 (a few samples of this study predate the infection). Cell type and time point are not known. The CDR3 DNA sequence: TGCAGCTCGGGGGCAGAGGAGACCCAGTACTTC. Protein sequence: CSSGAEETQYF.